This is a list of T cell receptor beta chains from one sample in a study of blood T cell repertoires in COVID-19. The data were produced by immunoSEQ multiplex PCR, yet TCRdb's version contains in-frame clones alone and is incomplete. The table includes 250,000 to 300,000 clones, around 86% detected once. The sample taken for sequencing was peripheral blood. Every receptor here comes from a man aged 18-30 years with active or convalescent COVID-19. Each CDR3 is given with its conserved first and last residue. Each record gives: clone size, J gene, V gene, D gene, CDR3 protein, CDR3 DNA. The D gene is left open where the match is weak. Clone size is given for some rows only: seen once, a few or many times, or a class if the clone is expanded.

.,TRBJ2-5,TRBV5-6,.,CASSPTDRTARETQYF,TGTGCCAGCAGCCCCACGGACAGAACCGCCCGGGAGACCCAGTACTTC
.,TRBJ1-5,TRBV21-1,.,CASSTCRDQPQHF,TGTGCCAGCAGCACCTGTCGAGATCAGCCCCAGCATTTT
.,TRBJ2-1,TRBV19,TRBD1,CASDRQGQSNEQFF,TGTGCCAGCGATAGACAGGGACAAAGCAATGAGCAGTTCTTC
.,TRBJ2-3,TRBV5-1,TRBD1,CASSLLGQGSSTDTQYF,TGCGCCAGCAGCTTGCTAGGACAGGGGAGTTCCACAGATACGCAGTATTTT
few,TRBJ2-5,TRBV28,.,CASSFWSGETQYF,TGTGCCAGCAGTTTTTGGTCAGGAGAGACCCAGTACTTC
.,TRBJ2-1,TRBV10-3,.,CAISESQGVGTMKQFF,TGTGCCATCAGTGAGTCCCAAGGGGTTGGGACAATGAAGCAGTTCTTC
.,TRBJ2-3,TRBV2,.,CASSVSGGLETQYF,TGTGCCAGCAGTGTTTCAGGGGGACTCGAGACGCAGTATTTT
.,TRBJ2-2,TRBV6-5,.,CASSYWSNTGELFF,TGTGCCAGCAGTTATTGGAGCAACACCGGGGAGCTGTTTTTT
once,TRBJ1-5,TRBV11-3,TRBD1,CASSLGRTGSQPQHF,TGTGCCAGCAGCTTAGGTCGGACAGGCTCTCAGCCCCAGCATTTT
.,TRBJ2-1,TRBV6-6,.,CASRTGTYNEQFF,TGTGCCAGCAGAACAGGGACCTACAATGAGCAGTTCTTC
.,TRBJ2-5,TRBV10-3,TRBD1,CAISRGGGETQYF,TGTGCCATCAGCCGAGGGGGCGGGGAGACCCAGTACTTC
.,TRBJ2-5,TRBV11-2,.,CASSTQVAGVNAQYF,TGTGCCAGCAGCACACAGGTAGCAGGAGTCAATGCCCAGTACTTC
.,TRBJ2-1,TRBV4-1,.,CASSQEQARYNEQFF,TGCGCCAGCAGCCAAGAACAGGCCCGTTACAATGAGCAGTTCTTC
.,TRBJ1-1,TRBV5-1,.,CASSLSGTPEAFF,TGCGCCAGCAGCCTATCGGGGACACCTGAAGCTTTCTTT
.,TRBJ1-1,TRBV5-6,TRBD1,CASSSGQGAEAFF,TGTGCCAGCAGCTCCGGACAGGGGGCGGAGGCTTTCTTT
.,TRBJ2-5,TRBV6-5,TRBD2,CASSLTTSVVETQYF,TGTGCCAGCAGTCTAACGACTAGCGTAGTGGAGACCCAGTACTTC
.,TRBJ2-7,TRBV12-3/TRBV12-4,.,CASSNRDNYEQYF,TGTGCCAGCAGTAACCGGGACAACTACGAGCAGTACTTC
once,TRBJ2-4,TRBV12-3/TRBV12-4,.,CASSPPGFNIQYF,TGTGCCAGCAGTCCACCGGGGTTCAACATTCAGTACTTC
once,TRBJ1-2,TRBV7-9,.,CASSPSGGYTF,TGTGCCAGCAGCCCTTCGGGGGGCTACACCTTC
once,TRBJ2-7,TRBV6-6,TRBD2,CASSRPPTSGVYEQYF,TGTGCCAGCAGCCGCCCCCCGACTAGCGGTGTCTACGAGCAGTACTTC
.,TRBJ2-5,TRBV5-1,TRBD2,CASSWGLAGDWGETQYF,TGCGCCAGCAGCTGGGGACTAGCGGGAGATTGGGGTGAGACCCAGTACTTC
.,TRBJ2-3,TRBV5-1,.,CASSLQGILRSTDTQYF,TGCGCCAGCAGTTTACAGGGTATCTTGAGGTCCACAGATACGCAGTATTTT
.,TRBJ2-7,TRBV3-1/TRBV3-2,.,CASSQGGQPYEQYF,TGTGCCAGCAGCCAGGGGGGACAGCCCTACGAGCAGTACTTC
.,TRBJ2-5,TRBV2,TRBD1,CASSEVELGQGAHWGETQYF,TGTGCCAGCAGTGAAGTAGAGCTAGGACAGGGGGCTCACTGGGGAGAGACCCAGTACTTC
.,TRBJ2-3,TRBV28,.,CASSFHETASTDTQYF,TGTGCCAGCAGTTTTCATGAGACAGCTAGCACAGATACGCAGTATTTT
.,TRBJ2-6,TRBV12-3/TRBV12-4,.,CASHFSGANVLTF,TGTGCCAGTCACTTCTCTGGGGCCAACGTCCTGACTTTC
.,TRBJ1-5,TRBV30,.,CAWSAGDIQPQHF,TGTGCCTGGAGCGCCGGGGACATTCAGCCCCAGCATTTT
.,TRBJ2-7,TRBV3-1/TRBV3-2,TRBD1,CASSRRRDRAYEQYF,TGTGCCAGCAGCCGACGCCGGGACAGAGCCTACGAGCAGTACTTC
.,TRBJ2-3,TRBV4-1,TRBD2,CASSQETSGGPDTQYF,TGCGCCAGCAGCCAGGAAACTAGCGGGGGCCCAGATACGCAGTATTTT
.,TRBJ1-2,TRBV19,TRBD1,CASNPFDRDYGYTF,TGTGCCAGTAACCCCTTTGACAGGGACTATGGCTACACCTTC
.,TRBJ2-3,TRBV5-1,TRBD1,CASSSGTVHTDTQYF,TGCGCCAGCAGCTCCGGGACAGTTCACACAGATACGCAGTATTTT
once,TRBJ1-5,TRBV18,TRBD1,CASSPTRQGKGDQPQHF,TGTGCCAGCTCACCCACTCGACAGGGAAAGGGAGATCAGCCCCAGCATTTT
.,TRBJ1-3,TRBV27,.,CASSFTGKDRYTIYF,TGTGCCAGCAGTTTCACAGGGAAAGACAGGTACACCATATATTTT
.,TRBJ2-3,TRBV2,.,CASSADRTSTDTQYF,TGTGCCAGCAGCGCTGACAGAACTAGCACAGATACGCAGTATTTT
.,TRBJ1-2,TRBV2,.,CASSEAGEGYGYTF,TGTGCCAGCAGTGAAGCGGGGGAGGGTTATGGCTACACCTTC
.,TRBJ2-3,TRBV24-1,.,CATSDYRDTQYF,TGTGCCACCAGTGATTATCGAGATACGCAGTATTTT
.,TRBJ2-2,TRBV30,.,CAWRSWSATDISGELFF,TGTGCCTGGAGGAGTTGGTCCGCGACAGATATCTCCGGGGAGCTGTTTTTT
.,TRBJ2-7,TRBV6-2/TRBV6-3,.,CASSEHVNEQYF,TGTGCCAGCAGTGAGCATGTCAACGAGCAGTACTTC
.,TRBJ1-6,TRBV11-2,TRBD1,CASSLDLGQGPNSPLHF,TGTGCCAGCAGCTTAGATCTAGGACAGGGACCTAATTCACCCCTCCACTTT
.,TRBJ1-5,TRBV12-5,.,CASGQEQRNQPQHF,TGTGCTAGTGGCCAAGAACAGAGAAATCAGCCCCAGCATTTT
.,TRBJ1-4,TRBV10-3,TRBD1,CAISESYSGQGLF,TGTGCCATCAGTGAGTCCTATTCGGGACAGGGTCTCTTT
.,TRBJ2-2,TRBV18,.,CASTLTVTGELFF,TGTGCCAGCACGCTGACAGTCACCGGGGAGCTGTTTTTT
.,TRBJ2-1,TRBV6-5,.,CASSYDGGAGGEQFF,TGTGCCAGCAGTTACGACGGGGGTGCGGGCGGTGAGCAGTTCTTC
few,TRBJ2-7,TRBV5-1,.,CASSVPPSYEQYF,TGCGCCAGCAGCGTCCCTCCCAGTTACGAGCAGTACTTC
.,TRBJ2-3,TRBV19,TRBD2,CASSTALAGGRDTQYF,TGTGCCAGTAGTACTGCGTTAGCGGGAGGACGTGATACGCAGTATTTT
.,TRBJ1-2,TRBV19,TRBD1,CASSLRDRVYGYTF,TGTGCCAGTAGCCTCCGGGACAGGGTTTATGGCTACACCTTC
.,TRBJ2-2,TRBV3-1/TRBV3-2,.,CASSQVGLGANTGELFF,TGTGCCAGCAGCCAAGTGGGCCTGGGCGCGAACACCGGGGAGCTGTTTTTT
.,TRBJ2-2,TRBV5-4,.,CASYSSGELFF,TGTGCCAGCTACTCCTCCGGGGAGCTGTTTTTT
once,TRBJ1-1,TRBV9,.,CASSAAGMNTEAFF,TGTGCCAGCAGCGCGGCAGGAATGAACACTGAAGCTTTCTTT
once,TRBJ1-4,TRBV7-3,.,CASSFHLHPQGTNEKLFF,TGTGCCAGCAGCTTCCATCTTCACCCCCAGGGGACTAATGAAAAACTGTTTTTT
.,TRBJ2-7,TRBV6-1,TRBD1,CASSEPGTESYEQYF,TGTGCCAGCAGTGAACCCGGGACAGAATCCTACGAGCAGTACTTC
few,TRBJ2-7,TRBV25-1,.,CASSAHYEQYF,TGTGCCAGCAGTGCACACTACGAGCAGTACTTC
.,TRBJ2-3,TRBV4-2,TRBD2,CASSQGTSGSTDTQYF,TGTGCCAGCAGCCAAGGTACTAGCGGAAGCACAGATACGCAGTATTTT
.,TRBJ2-1,TRBV3-1/TRBV3-2,TRBD2,CASSQPPAGGAGNEQFF,TGTGCCAGCAGCCAACCCCCAGCGGGAGGGGCTGGGAATGAGCAGTTCTTC
.,TRBJ2-1,TRBV19,.,CASSITRANEQFF,TGTGCCAGTAGTATAACGAGAGCCAATGAGCAGTTCTTC
few,TRBJ2-4,TRBV14,.,CASSQAGGANIQYF,TGTGCCAGCAGCCAAGCGGGCGGGGCAAACATTCAGTACTTC
few,TRBJ1-2,TRBV24-1,.,CATSDSGTRLIYGYTF,TGTGCCACCAGTGACTCCGGGACAAGACTCATCTATGGCTACACCTTC
.,TRBJ1-3,TRBV7-9,TRBD1,CASSFGQGSGNTIYF,TGTGCCAGCAGCTTCGGACAGGGGTCTGGAAACACCATATATTTT
.,TRBJ1-2,TRBV29-1,.,CSAQSSPYGYTF,TGCAGCGCCCAGTCATCTCCCTATGGCTACACCTTC
.,TRBJ2-5,TRBV23-1,.,CASSWGREETQYF,TGCGCCAGCAGTTGGGGCAGGGAAGAGACCCAGTACTTC